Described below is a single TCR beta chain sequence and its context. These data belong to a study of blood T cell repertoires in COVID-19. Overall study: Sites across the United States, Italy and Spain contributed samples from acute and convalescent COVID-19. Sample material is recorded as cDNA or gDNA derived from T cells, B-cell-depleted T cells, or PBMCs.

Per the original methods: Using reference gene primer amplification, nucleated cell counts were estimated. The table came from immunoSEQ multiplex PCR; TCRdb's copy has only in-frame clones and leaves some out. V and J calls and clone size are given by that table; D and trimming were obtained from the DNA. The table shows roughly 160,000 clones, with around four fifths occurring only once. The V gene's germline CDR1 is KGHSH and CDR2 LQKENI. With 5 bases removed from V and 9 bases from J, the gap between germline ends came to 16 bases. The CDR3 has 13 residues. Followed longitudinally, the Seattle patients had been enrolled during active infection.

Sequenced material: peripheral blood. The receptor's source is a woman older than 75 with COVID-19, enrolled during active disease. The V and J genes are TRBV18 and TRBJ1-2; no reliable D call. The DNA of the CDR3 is TGTGCCAGCTCAGCTCCTGGAGGAGGTCGCTACACCTTC. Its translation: CASSAPGGGRYTF.